The 30 T cell receptor beta chains listed next were all sequenced from one sample in a study of shared clonotypes between healthy human individuals. Naivety among CD8 cells was defined by CD45RO negativity and positive CCR7 selection, thereby excluding terminally differentiated effector memory CD45RA+ cells. The table came from immunoSEQ multiplex PCR; TCRdb's copy has only in-frame clones and leaves some out. The sample holds approximately 740,000 clones, 85% to 95% seen once. Sequences were obtained from naive CD8+ T cells sorted from blood. The receptors come from a man younger than 40 in good health.

Points on this clone: Other nucleotide sequences in the sample specify the same CDR3. CDR3 nucleotide sequence: TGTGCCAGCAGCCCCCCCAGCTACGAGCAGTACTTC. Amino acid sequence: CASSPPSYEQYF. The chain joins TRBV7-9 to TRBJ2-7; D is unclear. The CDR3 has 12 amino acids. The V gene's germline CDR1 is SEHNR and CDR2 FQNEAQ (reference sequence). V shed 5 bases and J shed 3 bases, with 8 bases lying between them.

This chain joins TRBV7-9 and TRBJ2-7, with a weak D call TRBD2 (5 bases). Germline CDR1 and CDR2: SEHNR and FQNEAQ (reference sequence). V lost 2 bases, J lost 5 bases, and 16 bases lay in between. The CDR3 sequence is 15 residues long. The CDR3 protein is CASSLSVGMRDEQYF. In nucleotides, the CDR3 is TGTGCCAGCAGCTTATCGGTGGGGATGCGGGACGAGCAGTACTTC.

The chain recombines TRBV6-5 with TRBJ2-1; maybe TRBD2 (6 bases). The CDR3 spans 14 residues. CDR1 is MNHEY and CDR2 is SVGAGI in the germline V gene. V lost 5 bases and J lost 10, with 18 bases in between. CDR3 residues: CASSTLGEDGEQFF. CDR3 nucleotides: TGTGCCAGCAGTACATTGGGGGAGGATGGGGAGCAGTTCTTC.

V and J are TRBV7-3 and TRBJ2-3, with D unclear. Looked up from germline, CDR1 is SGHTA and CDR2 is FQGTGA. This CDR3 has 15 residues. Trimming removed 7 bases from V and 1 base from J, with 15 bases in between. CDR3 in DNA: TGTGCCAGCACAGATGGTCCGGGCCGCACAGATACGCAGTATTTT. Translated, it gives CASTDGPGRTDTQYF.

The chain has TRBV11-2 and TRBJ2-1; TRBD2 matches at 7 bases. This CDR3 is built from 14 residues. Germline V lookup: CDR1 SGHAT, CDR2 FQNNGV. J gave up 9 bases and V 4 bases, and 9 bases lay outside the gene matches. CDR3 amino acids: CASSSSGRALEQFF. The CDR3 coding sequence is TGTGCCAGCAGCTCCTCTGGGAGGGCGCTTGAGCAGTTCTTC.

The CDR3 nucleotides are TGTGCCAGCAGCTTAACGGGGGGAAGGGCGGTCTACGAGCAGTACTTC. Amino acids: CASSLTGGRAVYEQYF. The chain employs TRBV7-9 and TRBJ2-7; 7 bases are a match to TRBD2. The CDR3 sequence is 16 residues long. Trimming took 2 bases from V and 3 from J; bases not matched to a gene: 10. Germline V gene sequence: CDR1 SEHNR, CDR2 FQNEAQ (reference sequence).

The chain combines TRBV6-1 with TRBJ2-7; 8 bases fit TRBD2. With 8 bases clipped from V and 5 bases from J, the junction kept 8 bases outside the gene matches. Germline CDR1 reads MNHNS; CDR2 reads SASEGT. This CDR3 is built from 13 residues. DNA of the CDR3: TGTGCCAGCGGTCCAGCGGGAGTGAACGAGCAGTACTTC. Protein sequence: CASGPAGVNEQYF.

This chain links TRBV7-9 with TRBJ1-1; D ambiguous. The germline CDR1 and CDR2 sequences are SEHNR and FQNEAQ (reference sequence). V lost 8 bases and J lost 6, with 16 bases in between. CDR3 size: 13 residues. CDR3: CASENGFRAEAFF. DNA for the CDR3: TGTGCCAGCGAAAATGGCTTTCGAGCTGAAGCTTTCTTT.

The V and J genes are TRBV6-5 and TRBJ1-4; 8 positions match TRBD1. CDR3 size: 14 residues. V gave up 2 bases and J gave up 8 bases; unmatched junction bases: 4. Germline V CDR1 and CDR2: MNHEY, SVGAGI. CDR3 DNA: TGTGCCAGCAGTTACCAAACAGGGGGAGAAAAACTGTTTTTT. Its protein is CASSYQTGGEKLFF.

This chain links TRBV27 with TRBJ2-7; no reliable D call. The CDR3 loop spans 11 amino acids. Germline V CDR1 and CDR2: MNHEY, SMNVEV (reference sequence). V was pared by 8 bases and J by 3 bases, with 8 bases between. The CDR3 here is CASGRRYEQYF. CDR3 nucleotides: TGTGCCAGCGGTCGTCGCTACGAGCAGTACTTC.

CDR3 residues: CASKRGFDNQPQHF. Written as DNA, the CDR3 is TGTGCCAGCAAGAGGGGGTTCGACAATCAGCCCCAGCATTTT. The chain combines TRBV27 with TRBJ1-5; tentatively, D is TRBD1 (6 bases). Germline V CDR1 and CDR2: MNHEY, SMNVEV (reference sequence). The V gene lost 7 bases and the J gene lost 3 bases, with 13 bases spanning the gap. The CDR3 length is 14 residues.

The genes are TRBV29-1 and TRBJ2-7; 10 bases align to TRBD2. This CDR3 comprises 13 residues. In germline, CDR1 is SQVTM, CDR2 ANQGSEA. V gave up 4 bases and J gave up 5 bases; unmatched junction bases: 5. The chain's CDR3 is CSVVASGSHEQYF. As DNA, the CDR3 is TGCAGCGTTGTAGCTAGCGGGAGCCACGAGCAGTACTTC.

The chain combines TRBV5-1 with TRBJ1-5, with no clear D. V lost 7 bases and J 1 base, leaving 15 bases between the germline ends. Per germline, CDR1 SGHRS and CDR2 YFSETQ. This CDR3 spans 15 amino acids. In DNA form, the CDR3 reads TGCGCCAGCCAAATCACCCCTTTCAGCAATCAGCCCCAGCATTTT. Protein product: CASQITPFSNQPQHF. Filled out from reference TRBV5-1 and TRBJ1-5, the complete variable domain reads KAGVTQTPRYLIKTRGQQVTLSCSPISGHRSVSWYQQTPGQGLQFLFEYFSETQRNKGNFPGRFSGRQFSNSRSEMNVSTLELGDSALYLCASQITPFSNQPQHFGDGTRLSIL.

V and J are TRBV29-1 and TRBJ2-7; D is uncertain. Germline V lookup: CDR1 SQVTM, CDR2 ANQGSEA. The CDR3 is 12 amino acids. V lost 4 bases and J 1 base, leaving 8 bases between the germline ends. The CDR3 here is CSVVHGSYEQYF. CDR3 sequence (DNA): TGCAGCGTTGTTCACGGTTCCTACGAGCAGTACTTC.

The chain uses TRBV27 and TRBJ1-2; perhaps TRBD1 as D (6 bases). Trimming took 0 bases from V and 7 from J, leaving 15 bases between them. The germline V gene has CDR1 MNHEY and CDR2 SMNVEV (reference sequence). This CDR3 comprises 15 residues. The CDR3 nucleotides read TGTGCCAGCAGTTTATCTTCTGGGCAGGGGAGTGGCTACACCTTC. It specifies CASSLSSGQGSGYTF.

This rearrangement joins TRBV7-9 to TRBJ2-5; no firm D call. The CDR3 has 13 residues. Trimming cost V 8 bases and J 5 bases, with 15 bases left between them. Germline CDR1 and CDR2: SEHNR and FQNEAQ (reference sequence). The CDR3 loop is CASGVAGRETQYF. The CDR3 DNA is TGTGCCAGCGGGGTAGCAGGAAGGGAGACCCAGTACTTC.

The chain combines TRBV2 with TRBJ1-5; D gene unclear. The CDR3 loop spans 13 amino acids. Deletions cut 5 bases from V and 4 bases from J, with 9 bases between. CDR1 and CDR2 (germline): SNHLY, FYNNEI. The CDR3 DNA follows: TGTGCCAGCAGTCCGTCGGGGAATCAGCCCCAGCATTTT. Its protein is CASSPSGNQPQHF.

The chain has TRBV7-9 and TRBJ2-3, with TRBD2 matching 9 bases. From germline, CDR1 is SEHNR and CDR2 FQNEAQ (reference sequence). The CDR3 runs to 18 residues. Unmatched junction bases numbered 17, after V lost 8 bases and J lost 2 bases. The CDR3 region has the DNA TGTGCCAGCTCCAACGGGGAACTAGCGGGCGATTTCACAGATACGCAGTATTTT. Its translation is CASSNGELAGDFTDTQYF.

This chain uses TRBV6-1 with TRBJ2-7, with 12 bases aligning to TRBD2. The CDR3 consists of 15 residues. CDR1 and CDR2 (germline): MNHNS, SASEGT. V trimming: 3 bases; J trimming: 2 bases; junction bases outside the gene matches: 2. CDR3 bases: TGTGCCAGCAGTGACGGACTAGCGGGGCCCTACGAGCAGTACTTC. This gives the protein CASSDGLAGPYEQYF.

This rearrangement joins TRBV7-8 to TRBJ2-3; 10 nucleotides agree with TRBD2. Germline trimming cut 3 bases from V and 2 bases from J; bases unmatched to any gene: 5. The CDR3 covers 16 residues. The V gene's germline CDR1 is SGHVS and CDR2 FQNEAQ. The chain's CDR3 is CASSFRLAGNTDTQYF. DNA of the CDR3: TGTGCCAGCAGCTTCCGACTAGCGGGTAACACAGATACGCAGTATTTT.

The chain recombines TRBV11-3 with TRBJ2-1; D might be TRBD2 (5 bases). CDR1 and CDR2 (germline): SGHNT, YENEEA. The CDR3 runs to 17 residues. V gave up 5 bases and J gave up 5 bases, with 22 bases separating them. This chain's CDR3 is CASSRDLGRGYDNEQFF. CDR3 in DNA: TGTGCCAGCAGCCGAGACTTAGGCCGGGGTTACGACAATGAGCAGTTCTTC.

The chain links TRBV19 to TRBJ2-3; TRBD1 might be the D (6 bases). Between the trimmed V and J ends, which lost 0 bases and 0 bases, there was a span of 16 bases. The CDR3 length is 18 residues. Germline lookup yields CDR1 LNHDA and CDR2 SQIVND (reference sequence). The CDR3, as DNA: TGTGCCAGTAGTATAGATCTGGGGACACAAGAAAGCACAGATACGCAGTATTTT. Protein sequence: CASSIDLGTQESTDTQYF.

V and J are TRBV7-9 and TRBJ2-7, with D unresolved. CDR3 length: 13 amino acids. Germline V gene lookup returns CDR1 SEHNR and CDR2 FQNEAQ (reference sequence). V was clipped by 5 bases and J by 6 bases, with 14 bases between them. CDR3 DNA: TGTGCCAGCAGCCTCGTTGGGGTCCGCGAGCAGTACTTC. It translates to CASSLVGVREQYF.

The chain links TRBV5-1 to TRBJ1-1; D possibly corresponds to TRBD1 (5 bases). The CDR3 sequence is 16 residues long. Germline V gene data show CDR1 as SGHRS and CDR2 as YFSETQ. Trimming pared 0 bases from V and 2 bases from J, leaving 14 bases between. CDR3 sequence reads: CASSLGPLGGNTEAFF. The DNA of the CDR3 is TGCGCCAGCAGCTTGGGGCCCTTGGGGGGAAACACTGAAGCTTTCTTT.

This chain joins TRBV6-5 and TRBJ2-5; D is possibly TRBD1 (6 bases). Per germline, CDR1 MNHEY and CDR2 SVGAGI. This CDR3 has 14 residues. The CDR3 reads CASRVAQGWETQYF. In DNA, the CDR3 is TGTGCATCACGAGTAGCCCAGGGGTGGGAGACCCAGTACTTC.

The chain combines TRBV6-4 with TRBJ2-1; D might be TRBD2 (6 bases). Germline V gene sequence: CDR1 MRHNA, CDR2 SNTAGT. CDR3 length: 14 amino acids. Trimming removed 5 bases at V and 2 bases at J, with 10 bases between. The DNA of the CDR3 is TGTGCCAGCAGTCTGGGGGGTCCCTACAATGAGCAGTTCTTC. It is translated as CASSLGGPYNEQFF.

This chain joins TRBV28 and TRBJ2-1; 14 bases align to TRBD2. Germline lookup yields CDR1 MDHEN and CDR2 SYDVKM. J lost 8 bases, V lost 5 bases, and 5 bases had no gene match. The CDR3 spans 15 residues. The CDR3 nucleotides read TGTGCCAGCAGTCCTCGACTAGCGGGGGGGGATGAGCAGTTCTTC. It translates to CASSPRLAGGDEQFF.

J is TRBJ1-1 and V is TRBV7-9; 7 bases agree with TRBD1. This CDR3 has 13 residues. V was clipped by 6 bases and J by 6 bases; unmatched bases: 7. The germline V gene has CDR1 SEHNR and CDR2 FQNEAQ (reference sequence). The chain's CDR3 is CASSSGTAPEAFF. Written as DNA, the CDR3 is TGTGCCAGCAGTTCCGGGACAGCACCTGAAGCTTTCTTT.

The chain combines TRBV28 with TRBJ2-7; D ambiguous. The ends were cut back, 6 bases at V and 4 bases at J, with 13 bases in the middle. The CDR3 has 13 amino acids. Germline CDR1 is MDHEN and CDR2 is SYDVKM. The CDR3 here is CASSSSTIYEQYF. The CDR3 DNA reads as TGTGCCAGCAGCTCGAGTACTATTTACGAGCAGTACTTC.

J is TRBJ2-7 and V is TRBV9; D perhaps matches TRBD1 (5 bases). Trimming shortened V by 4 bases and J by 2 bases, and 13 bases separated the two germline ends. The CDR3 loop spans 14 amino acids. Germline V gene data show CDR1 as SGDLS and CDR2 as YYNGEE. The CDR3 nucleotides are TGTGCCAGCAGCCCCCGCAGGGCCCCCTACGAGCAGTACTTC. It specifies CASSPRRAPYEQYF.